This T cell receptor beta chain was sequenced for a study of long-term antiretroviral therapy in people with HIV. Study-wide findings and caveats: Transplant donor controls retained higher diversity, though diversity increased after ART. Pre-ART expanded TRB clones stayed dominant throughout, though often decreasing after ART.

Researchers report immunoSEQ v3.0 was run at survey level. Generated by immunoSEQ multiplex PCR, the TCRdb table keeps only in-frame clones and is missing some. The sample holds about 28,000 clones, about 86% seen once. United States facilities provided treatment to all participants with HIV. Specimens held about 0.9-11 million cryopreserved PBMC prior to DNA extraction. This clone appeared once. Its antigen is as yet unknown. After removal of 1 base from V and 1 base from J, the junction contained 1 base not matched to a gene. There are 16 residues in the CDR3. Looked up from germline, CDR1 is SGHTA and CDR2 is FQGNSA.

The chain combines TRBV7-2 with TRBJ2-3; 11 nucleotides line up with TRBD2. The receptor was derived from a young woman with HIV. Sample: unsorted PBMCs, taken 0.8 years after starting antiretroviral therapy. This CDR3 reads CASSLVAGGGTDTQYF. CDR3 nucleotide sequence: TGTGCCAGCAGCTTAGTAGCGGGGGGGGGCACAGATACGCAGTATTTT.